Following are 14 T cell receptor beta chains from one sample sequenced in a study of OX40 agonist ivuxolimab in advanced cancers. Clones were read by immunoSEQ multiplex PCR, and TCRdb kept only the in-frame ones, dropping some. The profile shows about 64,000 clones, less than 90% of them singletons. The material sequenced was CD4+ or CD8+ T cells sorted from blood, taken in a trial of the OX40 agonist ivuxolimab. These receptors came from an adult with an advanced solid tumor such as melanoma, head and neck, liver or kidney cancer.

The V and J genes are TRBV30 and TRBJ2-1, with 15 bases aligning to TRBD2. The CDR3 has 18 amino acids. Germline trimming cut 1 base from V and 4 bases from J; bases unmatched to any gene: 8. Looked up from germline, CDR1 is GTSNPN and CDR2 is SVGIG (reference sequence). CDR3 amino acids: CAWSDGAGLAGGYNEQFF. DNA for the CDR3: TGTGCCTGGAGTGACGGGGCTGGACTAGCGGGAGGGTACAATGAGCAGTTCTTC.

This clone has just a few counts. V is TRBV2 and J is TRBJ2-3; D gene ambiguous. CDR3 length: 11 amino acids. Germline assignment: CDR1 SNHLY and CDR2 FYNNEI. Trimming took off 3 bases at V and 5 bases at J, with 3 bases between the two ends. The CDR3 coding sequence is TGTGCCAGCAGTGAGGGAGATACGCAGTATTTT. It yields the protein CASSEGDTQYF.

This clone appeared once. The rearrangement joins TRBV28 to TRBJ1-2; D is perhaps TRBD1 (5 bases). The CDR3 sequence is 12 residues long. Germline loops: CDR1 MDHEN, CDR2 SYDVKM. V shed 8 bases and J shed 8 bases, with 15 bases lying between them. The CDR3 here is CASGQGADGYTF. The CDR3 region has the DNA TGTGCCAGCGGGCAGGGAGCAGACGGCTACACCTTC.

CDR3 amino acids: CASRRGGGYTF. The CDR3 nucleotides read TGTGCCAGCAGGCGGGGGGGAGGCTACACCTTC. This sequence joins TRBV28 and TRBJ1-2; D is possibly TRBD1 (5 bases). V lost 6 bases, J lost 8 bases, and 10 bases lay in between. The CDR3 is made up of 11 amino acids. CDR1 MDHEN and CDR2 SYDVKM come from the germline V gene.

The chain's CDR3 is CASSLGLVSSAYAYEQYF. CDR3 bases: TGTGCCAGCAGCTTGGGACTAGTAAGTTCTGCATATGCCTACGAGCAGTACTTC. This rearrangement joins TRBV5-6 to TRBJ2-7, with D tentatively TRBD2 (6 bases). V was pared by 0 bases and J by 2 bases, with 21 bases between. CDR1 is SGHDT, CDR2 YYEEEE, per germline. The length of the CDR3 is 18 residues.

This chain joins TRBV5-1 and TRBJ2-2; D gene unclear. V lost 2 bases and J lost 2, with 4 bases in between. CDR1 is SGHRS, CDR2 YFSETQ, per germline. CDR3 length equals 13 residues. The CDR3 sequence: CASSFVNTGELFF. The CDR3 DNA reads as TGCGCCAGCAGCTTTGTAAACACCGGGGAGCTGTTTTTT.

The rearrangement joins TRBV6-1 to TRBJ2-2; 8 bases are a match to TRBD1. The CDR3 has 15 amino acids. Germline CDR1 is MNHNS and CDR2 is SASEGT. J was trimmed by 4 bases and V by 6 bases; bases with no gene match: 7. The CDR3 bases are TGTGCCAGCAGCCGGACAGGGCCGGGCACCGGGGAGCTGTTTTTT. The encoded protein is CASSRTGPGTGELFF.

The rearrangement uses TRBV19 and TRBJ2-1; 8 nucleotides agree with TRBD2. The CDR3 length is 15 residues. Germline V gives CDR1 LNHDA, CDR2 SQIVND (reference sequence). After removal of 2 bases from V and 7 bases from J, the junction contained 7 bases not matched to a gene. Here the CDR3 reads CASSISPTSENEQFF. The CDR3 bases are TGTGCCAGTAGTATAAGCCCGACTAGCGAGAATGAGCAGTTCTTC.

The chain carries TRBV10-3 and TRBJ2-1; D ambiguous. V shed 2 bases and J shed 5 bases, with 4 bases lying between them. CDR1 is ENHRY, CDR2 SYGVKD, per germline. The CDR3 has 12 residues. The CDR3 reads CAISERDNEQFF. The CDR3 DNA is TGTGCCATCAGTGAGCGGGACAATGAGCAGTTCTTC.

The V call is TRBV7-6, the J call TRBJ2-5, with D possibly being TRBD2 (7 bases). The tail of the sequence fits TRBJ2-7 better, so the J call may be wrong. Per the germline V gene, CDR1 is SGHVS and CDR2 is FNYEAQ. This CDR3 comprises 15 residues. CDR3 coding DNA: TGTGCCAGCAGCTTAAGGGTAGGGGGGGGTGACGAGCAGTACTTC. Residues: CASSLRVGGGDEQYF.

The chain uses TRBV6-5 and TRBJ2-3; D might be TRBD1 or TRBD2, each matching 5 bases. V was cut by 1 base and J by 4 bases, with 15 bases left in between. The CDR3 is made up of 16 amino acids. Per the germline V gene, CDR1 is MNHEY and CDR2 is SVGAGI. CDR3 nucleotides: TGTGCCAGCAGTTACTACTCAGGGAGAAGGGCAGATACGCAGTATTTT. It encodes CASSYYSGRRADTQYF.

The chain combines TRBV25-1 with TRBJ2-3, with D uncertain. V lost 5 bases, J lost 1 base, and 7 bases lay in between. The CDR3 runs to 13 residues. CDR1 MGHDK and CDR2 SYGVNS come from the germline V gene. For the CDR3, the DNA is TGTGCCAGCAGTCCTCACGGCACAGATACGCAGTATTTT. Translation gives CASSPHGTDTQYF.

The chain couples TRBV5-1 to TRBJ2-5; 10 bases match TRBD1. The CDR3 covers 14 residues. CDR1 SGHRS and CDR2 YFSETQ come from the germline V gene. V lost 4 bases to trimming and J lost 4 bases; unmatched junction nucleotides: 4. In DNA, the CDR3 is TGCGCCAGCAGCACCGGGACAGGGGCAGAGACCCAGTACTTC. Translated, it gives CASSTGTGAETQYF.

The chain combines TRBV19 with TRBJ1-5, with 8 bases aligning to TRBD1. Germline trimming cut 5 bases from V and 4 bases from J; bases unmatched to any gene: 7. CDR3 size: 15 residues. In germline, CDR1 is LNHDA, CDR2 SQIVND (reference sequence). CDR3 region: CASSPGQGANQPQHF. In DNA form, the CDR3 reads TGTGCCAGTAGTCCTGGACAGGGAGCGAATCAGCCCCAGCATTTT.